The next 5 T cell receptor beta chains were all read from a single sample in a study of blood T cell repertoires in COVID-19. Profiled with immunoSEQ multiplex PCR; TCRdb holds only in-frame clones, not every one. The sample includes some 16,000 clones, about 87% seen only once; the top ten take around 13%. The specimen sequenced was peripheral blood. The receptors derive from a human donor in a cohort sampled during active COVID-19.

The chain's CDR3 is CASSVDRGAGNTIYF. The DNA of the CDR3 is TGTGCCAGCAGCGTAGACAGGGGAGCTGGAAACACCATATATTTT. The J gene is TRBJ1-3, the V gene TRBV9, with 7 bases fitting TRBD1. CDR3 size: 15 residues. In germline, CDR1 is SGDLS, CDR2 YYNGEE. V shed 0 bases and J 2 bases; nucleotides not matched to a gene: 2.

Judged by abundance, this clone is medium-sized. The genes are TRBV9 and TRBJ2-2; D not resolved. CDR1 is SGDLS and CDR2 is YYNGEE in the germline V gene. This CDR3 region has 14 residues. V dropped 5 bases and J dropped 3 bases, with 11 bases sitting between them. The CDR3 reads CASSGHVDTGELFF. DNA for the CDR3: TGTGCCAGCAGTGGGCACGTGGACACCGGGGAGCTGTTTTTT.

The CDR3 region has the DNA TGTGCCAGCAGTACCCCAGGACAGTTCTGGGGCTACACCTTC. It translates to CASSTPGQFWGYTF. The J gene is TRBJ1-2, the V gene TRBV6-5; D possibly corresponds to TRBD1 (6 bases). The V gene lost 5 bases and the J gene lost 8 bases, with 18 bases spanning the gap. Germline CDR1 is MNHEY and CDR2 is SVGAGI. CDR3 length equals 14 residues.

The CDR3 sequence is CASSSSIGGSSGNTIYF. DNA of the CDR3: TGTGCCAGCAGCTCCAGCATAGGCGGCAGCTCTGGAAACACCATATATTTT. This chain links TRBV11-3 with TRBJ1-3; D gene ambiguous. V was cut by 4 bases and J by 0 bases, with 16 bases left in between. CDR1 SGHNT and CDR2 YENEEA come from the germline V gene. The CDR3 consists of 17 residues.

The rearrangement joins TRBV18 to TRBJ1-2; TRBD1 is a possible D gene (5 bases). The CDR3 sequence is 16 residues long. The ends were cut back, 1 base at V and 1 base at J, with 13 bases in the middle. The V gene's germline CDR1 is KGHSH and CDR2 LQKENI. The CDR3 nucleotides read TGTGCCAGCTCACCACAAGGAGGGGATTATAACTATGGCTACACCTTC. Its protein product is CASSPQGGDYNYGYTF.